These 22 T cell receptor beta chains were sequenced from one sample in a study of radiotherapy plus CTLA-4 blockade in lung cancer. TCRdb's table, derived via immunoSEQ multiplex PCR, lists solely in-frame clones and lacks some. Altogether more than 40,000 clones are present, about 67% being singletons, with the ten largest covering roughly 25%. The material sequenced was peripheral blood, taken from a patient treated with radiotherapy plus ipilimumab. The receptor set was obtained from a human donor with non-small cell lung cancer who had a partial response to radiotherapy plus ipilimumab.

In its sample, this clone was seen a few times. The chain uses TRBV7-2 and TRBJ2-5; 7 bases align to TRBD1. The CDR3 runs to 14 residues. With V trimmed by 1 base and J by 7 bases, 6 bases remained unmatched. From germline, CDR1 is SGHTA and CDR2 FQGNSA. The CDR3 sequence is CASSLGRQGGTQYF. The CDR3 bases are TGTGCCAGCAGCTTAGGCCGACAGGGTGGGACCCAGTACTTC.

The rearrangement uses TRBV5-1 and TRBJ2-2; weak D call: TRBD1 (8 bases). CDR3 length equals 14 residues. With 4 bases removed from V and 7 bases from J, the gap between germline ends came to 14 bases. Germline V gives CDR1 SGHRS, CDR2 YFSETQ. In DNA form, the CDR3 reads TGCGCCAGCAGCGACAACAGGGGGGGCGGGGAGCTGTTTTTT. This sequence encodes CASSDNRGGGELFF. Full variable domain (outside the CDR3, taken from reference TRBV5-1 and TRBJ2-2): KAGVTQTPRYLIKTRGQQVTLSCSPISGHRSVSWYQQTPGQGLQFLFEYFSETQRNKGNFPGRFSGRQFSNSRSEMNVSTLELGDSALYLCASSDNRGGGELFFGEGSRLTVL.

This clone was detected a few times. V usage is TRBV15 and J usage is TRBJ1-5; 9 nucleotides align to TRBD1. CDR3 length equals 18 residues. V shed 1 base, J shed 2 bases, and the junction held 9 bases outside the gene matches. The germline V gene has CDR1 LNHNV and CDR2 YYDKDF (reference sequence). The CDR3 sequence: CATSRGSGTGSGNQPQHF. CDR3 coding DNA: TGTGCCACCAGCAGAGGCTCCGGGACAGGGTCGGGCAATCAGCCCCAGCATTTT.

J is TRBJ2-1 and V is TRBV5-6; D not resolved. CDR3 length equals 12 residues. Germline V CDR1 and CDR2: SGHDT, YYEEEE. Trimming shortened V by 4 bases and J by 3 bases, and 5 bases separated the two germline ends. Written as DNA, the CDR3 is TGTGCCAGCAGCCCAGGCTACAATGAGCAGTTCTTC. Amino acids: CASSPGYNEQFF.

A few counts support this clone. The rearrangement joins TRBV6-5 to TRBJ2-7, with 10 bases identical to TRBD2. The CDR3 covers 15 residues. Per germline, CDR1 MNHEY and CDR2 SVGAGI. The J segment lost 2 bases and the V segment lost 4 bases, leaving 5 bases of the junction unmatched. Here the CDR3 DNA reads TGTGCCAGCAGTTTGAATAGCGGGGGGACCTACGAGCAGTACTTC. This encodes CASSLNSGGTYEQYF.

The chain combines TRBV30 with TRBJ2-1; 15 bases map to TRBD2. CDR3 length equals 15 residues. With V trimmed by 3 bases and J by 6 bases, 3 bases remained unmatched. Looked up from germline, CDR1 is GTSNPN and CDR2 is SVGIG (reference sequence). The CDR3 DNA follows: TGTGCCTGGAGGAGGACTAGCGGGAGGGCCAATGAGCAGTTCTTC. It yields the protein CAWRRTSGRANEQFF.

This clone was recorded a few times. At the DNA level, this CDR3 is encoded by other sequences in the same sample as well. This chain links TRBV9 with TRBJ2-5; the D is unclear. This CDR3 contains 16 residues. V was pared by 3 bases and J by 2 bases, with 17 bases between. CDR1 is SGDLS and CDR2 is YYNGEE in the germline V gene. The CDR3 loop reads CASSARGVPAQETQYF. The CDR3 nucleotides are TGTGCCAGCAGCGCTCGAGGAGTCCCGGCACAAGAGACCCAGTACTTC.

The chain uses TRBV6-1 and TRBJ1-2, with D possibly being TRBD1 (6 bases). The V and J ends lost 7 bases and 8 bases respectively, with 20 bases between them. The length of the CDR3 is 14 residues. Germline loops: CDR1 MNHNS, CDR2 SASEGT. The CDR3 sequence: CASNQGRNRDGYTF. In DNA form, the CDR3 reads TGTGCCAGCAACCAAGGAAGAAACAGGGACGGCTACACCTTC.

The rearrangement links TRBV5-4 to TRBJ1-1, with 7 bases matching TRBD1. Trimming removed 1 base from V and 0 bases from J; junction bases left unmatched: 6. This CDR3 has 16 amino acids. Germline CDR1 SGHNT, CDR2 YYREEE (reference sequence). CDR3 sequence reads: CASSLRAGTVNTEAFF. In DNA form, the CDR3 reads TGTGCCAGCAGCTTGAGAGCCGGGACAGTGAACACTGAAGCTTTCTTT.

The chain is built from TRBV5-1 and TRBJ2-2; 8 positions match TRBD1. CDR1 and CDR2 from the germline V gene are SGHRS and YFSETQ. CDR3 length: 14 residues. The junction had 5 bases not matched to a gene; V was cut back by 4 bases and J by 6 bases. In DNA form, the CDR3 reads TGCGCCAGCAGCCGCGGACAGGGCGCCGGGGAGCTGTTTTTT. It specifies CASSRGQGAGELFF.

As concerns this clone: Mismatch with germline at one junction end may stem from a read error. The chain recombines TRBV5-1 with TRBJ1-6; D is possibly TRBD1 (5 bases). Germline values: CDR1 SGHRS, CDR2 YFSETQ. The CDR3 extends over 15 amino acids. The CDR3 coding sequence is TGTGCCAGCAGCTTGGGGGAGGGCGGAAGGTCACCCCTCCACTTT. This gives the protein CASSLGEGGRSPLHF.

The rearrangement uses TRBV15 and TRBJ2-1, with a weak D call TRBD2 (6 bases). The CDR3 is made up of 21 amino acids. V lost 3 bases, J lost 0 bases, and 27 bases lay in between. Germline V gene data show CDR1 as LNHNV and CDR2 as YYDKDF (reference sequence). The CDR3 DNA follows: TGTGCCACCAGCAGGGTTATCAGCGGGTTTTTATCGTCGGCCTCCTACAATGAGCAGTTCTTC. Protein: CATSRVISGFLSSASYNEQFF.

The chain uses TRBV30 and TRBJ2-1, with 13 nucleotides matching TRBD2. V was clipped by 8 bases and J by 7 bases; unmatched bases: 11. The CDR3 spans 15 residues. Germline CDR1 GTSNPN, CDR2 SVGIG (reference sequence). The CDR3 nucleotides are TGTGCCAACCAAAGACTAGCGGGGGGCCGTAATGAGCAGTTCTTC. This codes for CANQRLAGGRNEQFF. Full variable domain (rest looked up from reference TRBV30 and TRBJ2-1): SQTIHQWPATLVQPVGSPLSLECTVEGTSNPNLYWYRQAAGRGLQLLFYSVGIGQISSEVPQNLSASRPQDRQFILSSKKLLLSDSGFYLCANQRLAGGRNEQFFGPGTRLTVL.

This rearrangement joins TRBV5-1 to TRBJ1-6; maybe TRBD1 (6 bases). This CDR3 has 18 amino acids. The germline gives CDR1 SGHRS, CDR2 YFSETQ. The germline V and J ends were trimmed by 0 bases and 1 base, with 14 bases remaining between them. CDR3 residues: CASSLGVMRGSYNSPLHF. Here the CDR3 DNA reads TGCGCCAGCAGCTTGGGTGTTATGAGGGGGTCCTATAATTCACCCCTCCACTTT.

Only a few counts were recorded for this clone. The chain recombines TRBV21-1 with TRBJ1-5; the D call TRBD1 from the table was never checked on the DNA. TRBV21-1 is a pseudogene segment. This CDR3 spans 18 amino acids. CDR3 in amino acids: CASSSFGTGGMSIQPQHF. The CDR3 nucleotides read TGTGCCAGCAGCTCCTTCGGGACAGGGGGCATGAGTATTCAGCCCCAGCATTTT.

The chain joins TRBV2 to TRBJ2-5, with 8 bases identical to TRBD2. The CDR3 has 13 amino acids. Germline trimming cut 5 bases from V and 5 bases from J; bases unmatched to any gene: 4. The V gene's germline CDR1 is SNHLY and CDR2 FYNNEI. CDR3 amino acids: CASSKREMETQYF. CDR3 bases: TGTGCCAGCAGTAAGCGGGAGATGGAGACCCAGTACTTC.

This clone was detected a few times. J is TRBJ1-2 and V is TRBV6-6; TRBD1 agrees at 10 bases. The CDR3 extends over 13 amino acids. Trimming at V came to 6 bases and at J to 4 bases, leaving 2 bases not matched to a gene. Looked up from germline, CDR1 is MNHNY and CDR2 is SVGAGI (reference sequence). The CDR3 loop reads CASSGDRGYGYTF. DNA for the CDR3: TGTGCCAGCAGCGGGGACAGGGGCTATGGCTACACCTTC.

This clone was seen just once. This rearrangement joins TRBV5-4 to TRBJ1-1; the D is unclear. Trimming took off 6 bases at V and 2 bases at J, with 14 bases between the two ends. The CDR3 runs 14 residues. Germline V gives CDR1 SGHNT, CDR2 YYREEE (reference sequence). The CDR3 region has the DNA TGTGCCAGCAACGTTCGGGGTATCAACACTGAAGCTTTCTTT. Protein product: CASNVRGINTEAFF. The variable domain in full, with the rest retrieved from reference TRBV5-4 and TRBJ1-1, is ETGVTQSPTHLIKTRGQQVTLRCSSQSGHNTVSWYQQALGQGPQFIFQYYREEENGRGNFPPRFSGLQFPNYSSELNVNALELDDSALYLCASNVRGINTEAFFGQGTRLTVV.

The genes are TRBV10-3 and TRBJ2-4; TRBD2 agrees at 10 bases. There are 14 residues in the CDR3. The V and J ends lost 3 bases and 9 bases, in that order; junction bases with no gene match: 5. Germline CDR1 is ENHRY and CDR2 is SYGVKD. CDR3 loop: CAISETSGTTIQYF. Here the CDR3 DNA reads TGTGCCATCAGTGAAACTAGCGGGACCACCATTCAGTACTTC.

The CDR3 is CATSRSLAASTDTQYF. CDR3 sequence (DNA): TGTGCCACCAGCAGATCCCTAGCGGCTAGCACAGATACGCAGTATTTT. The V gene is TRBV15, the J gene TRBJ2-3, with 7 positions matching TRBD2. J was trimmed by 0 bases and V by 2 bases; bases with no gene match: 5. The CDR3 runs 16 residues. The germline V gene encodes CDR1 LNHNV and CDR2 YYDKDF (reference sequence).

This clone was found a few times. This rearrangement joins TRBV10-1 to TRBJ2-5, with a possible D match to TRBD2 (6 bases). CDR1 and CDR2 (germline): WNHNN, SYGVQD (reference sequence). V was trimmed by 5 bases and J by 0 bases, leaving 7 bases between them. This CDR3 is 13 amino acids long. The CDR3 DNA reads as TGCGCCAGCAGTCGGACTAACCAAGAGACCCAGTACTTC. Translating it yields CASSRTNQETQYF.

As for this clone: The junction and the germline gene differ at one end; a read error may be behind it. V gene TRBV7-7 combines with J gene TRBJ2-7, with TRBD1 matching over 11 bases. Germline CDR1 reads SSHAT; CDR2 reads FNYEAQ (reference sequence). The CDR3 runs to 15 residues. The CDR3 loop reads CASSPGGTGGYEQYF. As DNA, the CDR3 is TGTGCTAGCAGCCCAGGTGGGACAGGGGGCTACGAGCAGTACTTC.